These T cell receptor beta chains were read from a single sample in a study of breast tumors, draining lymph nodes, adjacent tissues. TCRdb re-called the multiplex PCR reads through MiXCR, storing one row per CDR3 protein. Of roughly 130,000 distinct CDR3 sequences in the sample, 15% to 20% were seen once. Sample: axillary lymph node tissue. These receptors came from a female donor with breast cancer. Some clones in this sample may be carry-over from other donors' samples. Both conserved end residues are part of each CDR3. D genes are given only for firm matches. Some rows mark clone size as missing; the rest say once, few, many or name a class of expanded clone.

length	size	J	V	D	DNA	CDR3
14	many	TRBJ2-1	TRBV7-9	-	TGTGCCAGCAGCTTAGCGCCAGGGGTGGGTGAGCAGTTCTTC	CASSLAPGVGEQFF
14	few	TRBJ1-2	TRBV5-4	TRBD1	TGTGCCAGCAGCTTGGTTGGGACAGGGCCAGGCTACACCTTC	CASSLVGTGPGYTF
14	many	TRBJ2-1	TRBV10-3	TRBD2	TGTGCCAGCTCGGGACTAGGCTCCTACAATGAGCAGTTCTTC	CASSGLGSYNEQFF
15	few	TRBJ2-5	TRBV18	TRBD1	TGTGCCAGCTCACCACCTTGGACAGGGGAAGAGACCCAGTACTTC	CASSPPWTGEETQYF
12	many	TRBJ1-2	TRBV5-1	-	TGCGCCAGCAGCTTTCAGGGTGATGGCTACACCTTC	CASSFQGDGYTF
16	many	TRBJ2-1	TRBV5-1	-	TGCGCCAGCAGCTTGGCCAGTGGCAGCCAAATCAATGAGCAGTTCTTC	CASSLASGSQINEQFF
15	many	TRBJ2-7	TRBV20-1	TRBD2	TGCAGTGCTCCCCTTTTCAGCGGGGGCCGAGGGGAGCAGTACTTC	CSAPLFSGGRGEQYF
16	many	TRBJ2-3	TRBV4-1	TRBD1	TGCGCCAGCAGCCAAGCTTGGGGACAGAGCACAGATACGCAGTATTTT	CASSQAWGQSTDTQYF
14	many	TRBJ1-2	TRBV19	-	TGTGCCAGTAGTGACAGATCCCTTGACTATGGCTACACCTTC	CASSDRSLDYGYTF
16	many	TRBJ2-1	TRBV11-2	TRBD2	TGTGCCAGCAGCAAAGGCGGGAGGGCCATTAACAATGAGCAGTTCTTC	CASSKGGRAINNEQFF
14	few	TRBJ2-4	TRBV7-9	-	TGTGCCAGCAGCTCCCCGATAGCCAAAAACATTCAGTACTTC	CASSSPIAKNIQYF
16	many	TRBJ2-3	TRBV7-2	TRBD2	TGTGCCAGCAGCTCTAATAGCGGGGGCGGCACAGATACGCAGTATTTT	CASSSNSGGGTDTQYF
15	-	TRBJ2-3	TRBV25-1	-	TGTGCCAGCAGCCCGCCGTGGACAGCCACAGATACGCAGTATTTT	CASSPPWTATDTQYF
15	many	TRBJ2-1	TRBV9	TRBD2	TGTGCCAGCAGCGAAAGACTAGCGGGAGGTGGTGAGCAGTTCTTC	CASSERLAGGGEQFF
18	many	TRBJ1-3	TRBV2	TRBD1	TGTGCCAGCAGTTATAGGTCGGGACAGCGAAACTCTGGAAACACCATATATTTT	CASSYRSGQRNSGNTIYF
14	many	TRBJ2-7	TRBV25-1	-	TGTGCCAGCAGTGATATTAGTATCTTCTACGAGCAGTACTTC	CASSDISIFYEQYF
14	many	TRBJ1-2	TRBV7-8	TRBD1	TGTGCCAGCAGCTTAGGTCGGACAGGCTATGGCTACACCTTC	CASSLGRTGYGYTF
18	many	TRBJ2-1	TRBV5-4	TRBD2	TGTGCCAGCAGCCTGGACTTGGCTAGCGGGAGATCCTACAATGAGCAGTTCTTC	CASSLDLASGRSYNEQFF
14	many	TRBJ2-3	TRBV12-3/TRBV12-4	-	TGTGCCAGCAGTTTCGGCCCGAGTTTGGATACGCAGTATTTT	CASSFGPSLDTQYF
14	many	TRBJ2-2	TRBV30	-	TGTGCCTGGACCCCCCGGGGGAACACCGGGGAGCTGTTTTTT	CAWTPRGNTGELFF
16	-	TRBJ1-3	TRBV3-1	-	TGTGCCAGCAGCCAAGTCGGGGGAACCTCTGGAAACACCATATATTTT	CASSQVGGTSGNTIYF
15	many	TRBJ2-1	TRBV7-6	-	TGTGCCAGCAGCTTAGTCTTAGCTTCCCACAATGAGCAGTTCTTC	CASSLVLASHNEQFF